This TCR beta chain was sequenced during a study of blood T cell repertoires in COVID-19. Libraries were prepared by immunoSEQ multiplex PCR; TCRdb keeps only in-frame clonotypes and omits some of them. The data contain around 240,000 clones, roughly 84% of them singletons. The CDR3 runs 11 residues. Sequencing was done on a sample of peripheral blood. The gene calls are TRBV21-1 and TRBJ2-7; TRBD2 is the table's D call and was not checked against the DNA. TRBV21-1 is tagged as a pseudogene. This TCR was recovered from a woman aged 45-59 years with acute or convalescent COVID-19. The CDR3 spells CASSKVDEQYF. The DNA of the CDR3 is TGTGCCAGCAGCAAAGTAGACGAGCAGTACTTC.